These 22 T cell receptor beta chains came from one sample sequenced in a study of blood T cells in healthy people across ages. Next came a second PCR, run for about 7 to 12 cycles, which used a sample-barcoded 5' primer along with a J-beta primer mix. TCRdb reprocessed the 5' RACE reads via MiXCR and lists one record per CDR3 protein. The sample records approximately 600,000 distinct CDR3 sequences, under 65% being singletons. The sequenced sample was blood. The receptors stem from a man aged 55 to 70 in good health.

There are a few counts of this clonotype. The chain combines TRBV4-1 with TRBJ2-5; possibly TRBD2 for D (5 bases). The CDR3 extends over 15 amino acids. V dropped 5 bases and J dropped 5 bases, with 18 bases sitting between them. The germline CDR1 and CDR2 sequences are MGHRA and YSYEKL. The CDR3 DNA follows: TGCGCCAGCAGCTCTAGAGGGTACTCCGGGGAGACCCAGTACTTC. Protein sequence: CASSSRGYSGETQYF.

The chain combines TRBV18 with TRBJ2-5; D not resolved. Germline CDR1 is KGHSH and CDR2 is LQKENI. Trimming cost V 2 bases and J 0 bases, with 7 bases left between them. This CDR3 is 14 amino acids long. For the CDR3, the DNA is TGTGCCAGCTCACCATCAGGCAACCAAGAGACCCAGTACTTC. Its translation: CASSPSGNQETQYF.

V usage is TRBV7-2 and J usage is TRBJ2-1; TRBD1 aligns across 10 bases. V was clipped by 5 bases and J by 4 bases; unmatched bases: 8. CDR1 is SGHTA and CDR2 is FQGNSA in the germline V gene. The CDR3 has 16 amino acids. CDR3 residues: CASSTDRGPAYNEQFF. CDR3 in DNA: TGTGCCAGCAGCACCGACAGGGGGCCGGCTTACAATGAGCAGTTCTTC.

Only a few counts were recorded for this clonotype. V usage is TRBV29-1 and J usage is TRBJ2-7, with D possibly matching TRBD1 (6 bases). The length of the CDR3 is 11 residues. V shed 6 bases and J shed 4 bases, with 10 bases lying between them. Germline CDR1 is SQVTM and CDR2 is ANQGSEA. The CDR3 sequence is CSVHTGYEQYF. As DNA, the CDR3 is TGCAGCGTCCACACAGGGTACGAGCAGTACTTC.

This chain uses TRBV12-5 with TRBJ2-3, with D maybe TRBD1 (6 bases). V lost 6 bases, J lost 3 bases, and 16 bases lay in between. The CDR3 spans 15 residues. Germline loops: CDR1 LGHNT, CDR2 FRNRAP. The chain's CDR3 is CASGQDRPGTDTQYF. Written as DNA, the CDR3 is TGTGCTAGTGGCCAAGACAGGCCAGGGACAGATACGCAGTATTTT. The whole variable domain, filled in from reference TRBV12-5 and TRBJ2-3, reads DARVTQTPRHKVTEMGQEVTMRCQPILGHNTVFWYRQTMMQGLELLAYFRNRAPLDDSGMPKDRFSAEMPDATLATLKIQPSEPRDSAVYFCASGQDRPGTDTQYFGPGTRLTVL.

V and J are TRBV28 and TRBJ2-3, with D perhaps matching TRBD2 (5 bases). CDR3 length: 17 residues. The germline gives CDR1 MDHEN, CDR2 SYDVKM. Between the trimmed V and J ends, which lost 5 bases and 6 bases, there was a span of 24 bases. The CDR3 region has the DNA TGTGCCAGCAGTGCCCTCGAGGGAGCGCCCACCCGGGATACGCAGTATTTT. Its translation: CASSALEGAPTRDTQYF. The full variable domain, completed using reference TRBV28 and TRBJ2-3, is DVKVTQSSRYLVKRTGEKVFLECVQDMDHENMFWYRQDPGLGLRLIYFSYDVKMKEKGDIPEGYSVSREKKERFSLILESASTNQTSMYLCASSALEGAPTRDTQYFGPGTRLTVL.

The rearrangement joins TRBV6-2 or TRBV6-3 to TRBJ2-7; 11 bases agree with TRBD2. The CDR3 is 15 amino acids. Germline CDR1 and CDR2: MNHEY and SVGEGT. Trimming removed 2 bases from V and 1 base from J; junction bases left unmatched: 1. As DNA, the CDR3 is TGTGCCAGCAGTTACGGGACTAGCGGTTCCTACGAGCAGTACTTC. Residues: CASSYGTSGSYEQYF.

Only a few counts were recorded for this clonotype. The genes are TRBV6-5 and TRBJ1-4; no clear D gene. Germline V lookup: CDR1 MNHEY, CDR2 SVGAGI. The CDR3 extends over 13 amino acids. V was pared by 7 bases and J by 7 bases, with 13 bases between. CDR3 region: CASTSETAEKLFF. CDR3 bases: TGTGCCAGCACCTCCGAGACGGCTGAAAAACTGTTTTTT.

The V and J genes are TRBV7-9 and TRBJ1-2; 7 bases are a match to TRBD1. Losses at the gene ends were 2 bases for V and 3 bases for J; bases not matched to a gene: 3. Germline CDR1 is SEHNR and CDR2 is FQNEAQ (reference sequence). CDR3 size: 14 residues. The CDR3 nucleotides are TGTGCCAGCAGCTTACGGGACAGCGACTATGGCTACACCTTC. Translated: CASSLRDSDYGYTF.

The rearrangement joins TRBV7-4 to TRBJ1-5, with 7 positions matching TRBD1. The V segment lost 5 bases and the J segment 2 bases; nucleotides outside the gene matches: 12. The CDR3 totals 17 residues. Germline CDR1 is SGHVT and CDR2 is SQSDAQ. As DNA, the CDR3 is TGTGCCAGCAGCCCGGGGGGAGGGGGCAGGGGCAATCAGCCCCAGCATTTT. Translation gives CASSPGGGGRGNQPQHF.

The CDR3 sequence is CATSRSRYGANVLTF. In DNA form, the CDR3 reads TGTGCCACCAGTAGATCACGGTATGGGGCCAACGTCCTGACTTTC. The V gene is TRBV24-1, the J gene TRBJ2-6; D is undetermined. Trimming shortened V by 6 bases and J by 3 bases, and 11 bases separated the two germline ends. The germline V gene encodes CDR1 KGHDR and CDR2 SFDVKD. The CDR3 runs 15 residues.

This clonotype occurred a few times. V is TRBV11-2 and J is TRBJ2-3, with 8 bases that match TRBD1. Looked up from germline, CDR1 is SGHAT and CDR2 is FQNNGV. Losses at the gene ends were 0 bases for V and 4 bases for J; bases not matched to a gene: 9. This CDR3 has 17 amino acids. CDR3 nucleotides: TGTGCCAGCAGCTTAGAGACAGGGGATGGGGCTCCAGATACGCAGTATTTT. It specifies CASSLETGDGAPDTQYF. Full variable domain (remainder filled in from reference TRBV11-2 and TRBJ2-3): EAGVAQSPRYKIIEKRQSVAFWCNPISGHATLYWYQQILGQGPKLLIQFQNNGVVDDSQLPKDRFSAERLKGVDSTLKIQPAKLEDSAVYLCASSLETGDGAPDTQYFGPGTRLTVL.

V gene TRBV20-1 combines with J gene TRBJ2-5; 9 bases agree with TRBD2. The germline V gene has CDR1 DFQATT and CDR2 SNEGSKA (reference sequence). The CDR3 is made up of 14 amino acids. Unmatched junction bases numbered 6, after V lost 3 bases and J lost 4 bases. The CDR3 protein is CSASASGVGETQYF. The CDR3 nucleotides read TGCAGTGCTAGTGCTAGCGGGGTGGGAGAGACCCAGTACTTC.

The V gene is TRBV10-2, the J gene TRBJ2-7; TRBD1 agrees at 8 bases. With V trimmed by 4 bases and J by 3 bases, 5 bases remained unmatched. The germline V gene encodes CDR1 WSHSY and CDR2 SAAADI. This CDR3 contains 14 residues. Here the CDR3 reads CASSGDRNFYEQYF. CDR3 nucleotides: TGCGCCAGCAGTGGGGACAGGAATTTCTACGAGCAGTACTTC.

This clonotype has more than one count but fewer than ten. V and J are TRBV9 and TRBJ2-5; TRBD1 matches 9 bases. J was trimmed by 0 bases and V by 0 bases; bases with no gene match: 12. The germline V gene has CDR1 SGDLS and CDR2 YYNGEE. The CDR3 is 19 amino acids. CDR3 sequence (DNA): TGTGCCAGCAGCGTAGGTCTAGGGGGGACAGGGTGGTACCAAGAGACCCAGTACTTC. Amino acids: CASSVGLGGTGWYQETQYF.

The CDR3 sequence: CASSLDRGFLDTQYF. CDR3 sequence (DNA): TGTGCCAGCAGTTTGGACAGGGGGTTTTTAGATACGCAGTATTTT. The gene calls are TRBV12-3 or TRBV12-4 and TRBJ2-3, with 10 positions matching TRBD1. The CDR3 has 15 residues. Trimming cost V 3 bases and J 5 bases; bases outside gene matches: 5.

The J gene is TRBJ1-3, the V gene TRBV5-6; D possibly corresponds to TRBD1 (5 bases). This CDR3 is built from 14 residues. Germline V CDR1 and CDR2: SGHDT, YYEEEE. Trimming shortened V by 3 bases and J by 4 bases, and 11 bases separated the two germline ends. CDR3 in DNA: TGTGCCAGCAGCTCTCAGGGTAGGGGAAACACCATATATTTT. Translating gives CASSSQGRGNTIYF.

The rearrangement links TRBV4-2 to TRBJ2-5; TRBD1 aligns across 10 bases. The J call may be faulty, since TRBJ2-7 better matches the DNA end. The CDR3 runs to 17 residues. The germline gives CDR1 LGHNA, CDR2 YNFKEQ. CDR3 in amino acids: CASSQDPGTGEGYEQYF. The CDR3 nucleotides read TGTGCCAGCAGCCAAGACCCCGGGACAGGGGAAGGCTACGAGCAGTACTTC.

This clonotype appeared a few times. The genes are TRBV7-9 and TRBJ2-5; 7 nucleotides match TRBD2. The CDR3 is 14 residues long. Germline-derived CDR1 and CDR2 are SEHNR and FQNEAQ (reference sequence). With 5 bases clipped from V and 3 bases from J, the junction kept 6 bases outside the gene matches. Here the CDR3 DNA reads TGTGCCAGCAGCCCCGGGACTATAAAAGAGACCCAGTACTTC. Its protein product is CASSPGTIKETQYF.

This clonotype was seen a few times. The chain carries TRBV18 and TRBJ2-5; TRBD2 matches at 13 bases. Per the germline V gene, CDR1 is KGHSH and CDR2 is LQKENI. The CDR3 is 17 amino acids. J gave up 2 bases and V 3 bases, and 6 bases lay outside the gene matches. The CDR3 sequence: CASSPPGLAGSQETQYF. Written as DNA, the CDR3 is TGTGCCAGCTCACCCCCGGGACTAGCGGGGTCACAAGAGACCCAGTACTTC.

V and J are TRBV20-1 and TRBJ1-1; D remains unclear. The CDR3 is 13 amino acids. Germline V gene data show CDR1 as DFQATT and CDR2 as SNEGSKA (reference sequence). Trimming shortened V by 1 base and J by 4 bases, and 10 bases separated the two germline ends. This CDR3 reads CSARGEGRTEAFF. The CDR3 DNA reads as TGCAGTGCTAGAGGGGAGGGCCGCACTGAAGCTTTCTTT.

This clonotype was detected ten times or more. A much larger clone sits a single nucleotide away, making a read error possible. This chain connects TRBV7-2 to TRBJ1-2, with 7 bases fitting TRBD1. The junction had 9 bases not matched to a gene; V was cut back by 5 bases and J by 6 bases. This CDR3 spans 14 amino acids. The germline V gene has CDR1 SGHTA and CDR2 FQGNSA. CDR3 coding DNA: TGTGCCAGCAGCGTAGGGATGACAGGGAATGGCTACACCTTC. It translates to CASSVGMTGNGYTF.